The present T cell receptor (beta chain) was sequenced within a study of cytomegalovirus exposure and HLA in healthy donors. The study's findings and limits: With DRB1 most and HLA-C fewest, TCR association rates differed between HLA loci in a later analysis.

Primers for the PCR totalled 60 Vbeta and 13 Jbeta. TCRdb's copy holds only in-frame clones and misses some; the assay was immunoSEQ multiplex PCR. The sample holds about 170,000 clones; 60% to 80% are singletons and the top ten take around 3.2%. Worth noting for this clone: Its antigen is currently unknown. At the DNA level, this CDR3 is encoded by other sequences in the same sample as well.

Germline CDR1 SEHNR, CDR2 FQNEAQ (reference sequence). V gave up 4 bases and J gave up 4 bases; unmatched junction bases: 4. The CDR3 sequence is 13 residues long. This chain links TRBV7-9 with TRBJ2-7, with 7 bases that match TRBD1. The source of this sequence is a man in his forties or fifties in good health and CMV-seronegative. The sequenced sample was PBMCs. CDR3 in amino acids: CASSSTGSYEQYF. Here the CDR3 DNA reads TGTGCCAGCAGCTCGACAGGGTCTTACGAGCAGTACTTC.